The 14 T cell receptor beta chains below all came from one sample that was sequenced in a study of T cell responses to AZD1222 COVID-19 vaccine. TCRdb's copy holds only in-frame clones and misses some; the assay was immunoSEQ multiplex PCR. Of some 200,000 clones detected, approximately 90% appear once; the ten largest clones hold roughly 0.99%. The sequencing used peripheral blood, collected on day 0 of AZD1222 vaccination. These receptors originate from an adult in good health.

In DNA form, the CDR3 reads TGTGCCAGCAGCCAAGATGACTTCACTAGCGGGGGGGCAGATACGCAGTATTTT. The encoded protein is CASSQDDFTSGGADTQYF. The V gene is TRBV4-2, the J gene TRBJ2-3; 13 nucleotides align to TRBD2. J was trimmed by 4 bases and V by 0 bases; bases with no gene match: 7. CDR3 size: 18 residues. In germline, CDR1 is LGHNA, CDR2 YNFKEQ.

The sample holds one count of this clone. V usage is TRBV27 and J usage is TRBJ2-5; 11 positions match TRBD2. The trim removed 3 bases at V and 4 bases at J, leaving 4 bases unmatched. Looked up from germline, CDR1 is MNHEY and CDR2 is SMNVEV (reference sequence). This CDR3 region has 15 residues. In nucleotides, the CDR3 is TGTGCCAGCAGTTTTACTAGCGGGGGCCCAGAGACCCAGTACTTC. Translation gives CASSFTSGGPETQYF.

V usage is TRBV7-9 and J usage is TRBJ1-5; possible D gene TRBD1, 5 bases. Germline CDR1 SEHNR, CDR2 FQNEAQ (reference sequence). The CDR3 runs to 13 residues. Trimming took 4 bases from V and 5 from J, leaving 9 bases between them. The CDR3 is CASSSEGDQPQHF. The CDR3 DNA reads as TGTGCCAGCAGCTCGGAAGGGGATCAGCCCCAGCATTTT.

The genes are TRBV7-2 and TRBJ2-5; 11 nucleotides agree with TRBD1. Germline V gene sequence: CDR1 SGHTA, CDR2 FQGNSA. The CDR3 has 17 amino acids. V was clipped by 0 bases and J by 4 bases; unmatched bases: 7. The CDR3 loop is CASSLAPPGQGGETQYF. The CDR3 DNA reads TGTGCCAGCAGCTTAGCCCCACCGGGACAGGGGGGAGAGACCCAGTACTTC.

This sequence joins TRBV5-1 and TRBJ2-3; 11 bases line up with TRBD2. The CDR3 has 16 amino acids. J was trimmed by 5 bases and V by 1 base; bases with no gene match: 6. Germline assignment: CDR1 SGHRS and CDR2 YFSETQ. CDR3 residues: CASSLFTSGSGDTQYF. In nucleotides, the CDR3 is TGCGCCAGCAGCTTGTTTACTAGCGGGAGTGGAGATACGCAGTATTTT.

The sample holds one count of this clone. This chain links TRBV7-6 with TRBJ2-7, with D possibly TRBD1 on 7 matching bases. Germline values: CDR1 SGHVS, CDR2 FNYEAQ. Trimming cost V 4 bases and J 4 bases, with 17 bases left between them. The CDR3 has 15 amino acids. The CDR3 DNA reads TGTGCCAGCAGCTCAGGGGGGACAGCTAGTTACGAGCAGTACTTC. This encodes CASSSGGTASYEQYF.

This rearrangement joins TRBV11-2 to TRBJ2-2, with 7 positions matching TRBD1. With 5 bases clipped from V and 4 bases from J, the junction kept 10 bases outside the gene matches. From germline, CDR1 is SGHAT and CDR2 FQNNGV. This CDR3 spans 16 amino acids. CDR3: CASSPRQGWFTGELFF. The CDR3 DNA sequence: TGTGCCAGCAGCCCCCGACAGGGATGGTTCACCGGGGAGCTGTTTTTT.

This clone was seen once. The chain carries TRBV15 and TRBJ2-7; 12 nucleotides align to TRBD1. Germline values: CDR1 LNHNV, CDR2 YYDKDF (reference sequence). This CDR3 has 16 residues. V shed 2 bases and J 2 bases; nucleotides not matched to a gene: 4. The CDR3 region has the DNA TGTGCCACCAGCAGATCCGGGACAGGGGGCCCCTACGAGCAGTACTTC. As protein: CATSRSGTGGPYEQYF.

The V gene is TRBV10-3, the J gene TRBJ1-1, with D perhaps TRBD1 (5 bases). Germline V gene lookup returns CDR1 ENHRY and CDR2 SYGVKD. The CDR3 runs to 15 residues. Trimming pared 6 bases from V and 1 base from J, leaving 15 bases between. Here the CDR3 DNA reads TGTGCCATCAGATTGGGGGGGGGATCGAACACTGAAGCTTTCTTT. This sequence encodes CAIRLGGGSNTEAFF.

The J gene is TRBJ2-7, the V gene TRBV15; D not resolved. CDR1 and CDR2 (germline): LNHNV, YYDKDF (reference sequence). This CDR3 spans 14 amino acids. The V end was cut by 1 base, the J end by 5 bases, with 12 bases between. The CDR3 region has the DNA TGTGCCACCAGCAGAGGTGTAGGAAGGGACGAGCAGTACTTC. It codes for CATSRGVGRDEQYF.

This sequence joins TRBV11-3 and TRBJ2-1; D call uncertain. Trimming shortened V by 0 bases and J by 13 bases, and 10 bases separated the two germline ends. Germline V gene sequence: CDR1 SGHNT, CDR2 YENEEA. The CDR3 loop spans 12 amino acids. CDR3 in DNA: TGTGCCAGCAGCTTAGATAGCAGAAGACAGTTCTTC. This encodes CASSLDSRRQFF.

This sequence joins TRBV6-6 and TRBJ1-1; 8 bases line up with TRBD1. The V gene's germline CDR1 is MNHNY and CDR2 SVGAGI (reference sequence). V was clipped by 6 bases and J by 0 bases; unmatched bases: 24. This CDR3 has 21 amino acids. The CDR3 sequence: CASSPGATGARNPLMNTEAFF. The CDR3 bases are TGTGCCAGCAGCCCCGGCGCGACAGGGGCCCGGAACCCTCTCATGAACACTGAAGCTTTCTTT.

The chain joins TRBV9 to TRBJ2-5, with D hard to call. This CDR3 is built from 15 residues. The V gene lost 0 bases and the J gene lost 5 bases, with 14 bases spanning the gap. In germline, CDR1 is SGDLS, CDR2 YYNGEE. The CDR3 coding sequence is TGTGCCAGCAGCGTAGGGTCCCACGTCGGGGAGACCCAGTACTTC. This gives the protein CASSVGSHVGETQYF. Complete variable domain (other parts from reference TRBV9 and TRBJ2-5): DSGVTQTPKHLITATGQRVTLRCSPRSGDLSVYWYQQSLDQGLQFLIQYYNGEERAKGNILERFSAQQFPDLHSELNLSSLELGDSALYFCASSVGSHVGETQYFGPGTRLLVL.

The chain has TRBV18 and TRBJ2-7, with 9 nucleotides matching TRBD1. Germline V gene sequence: CDR1 KGHSH, CDR2 LQKENI. Unmatched junction bases numbered 4, after V lost 4 bases and J lost 3 bases. The CDR3 loop spans 14 amino acids. For the CDR3, the DNA is TGTGCCAGCTCACGAGCGGACAGGGGCTACGAGCAGTACTTC. The encoded protein is CASSRADRGYEQYF.